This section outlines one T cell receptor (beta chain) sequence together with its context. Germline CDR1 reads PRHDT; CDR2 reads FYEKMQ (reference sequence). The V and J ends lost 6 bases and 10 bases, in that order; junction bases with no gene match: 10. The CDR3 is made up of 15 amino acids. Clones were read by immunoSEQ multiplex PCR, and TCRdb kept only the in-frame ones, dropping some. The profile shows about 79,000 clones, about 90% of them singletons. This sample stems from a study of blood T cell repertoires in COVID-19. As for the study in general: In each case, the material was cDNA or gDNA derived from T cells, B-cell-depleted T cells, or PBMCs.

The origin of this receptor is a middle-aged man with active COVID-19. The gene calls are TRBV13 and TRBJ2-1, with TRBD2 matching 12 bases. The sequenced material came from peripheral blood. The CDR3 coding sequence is TGTGCCAGCAGTACCCTAGCGGGAGGGCCTCGGGAGCAGTTCTTC. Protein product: CASSTLAGGPREQFF.